A single sample is the source of the 5 T cell receptor beta chains below, sequenced in a study of cytomegalovirus exposure and HLA in healthy donors. PCR was performed using 60 Vbeta and 13 Jbeta primers. Sequenced by immunoSEQ multiplex PCR; TCRdb stores in-frame clones only, minus some. This repertoire shows around 83,000 clones, more than 70% found once; its top ten account for 4.4%. Source material: PBMCs. The source is a male donor in good health and CMV-seropositive.

V is TRBV14 and J is TRBJ2-1, with a possible D match to TRBD2 (5 bases). The CDR3 length is 15 residues. Germline V lookup: CDR1 SGHDN, CDR2 FVKESK. Between the trimmed V and J ends, which lost 5 bases and 0 bases, there was a span of 11 bases. CDR3 sequence (DNA): TGTGCCAGCAGCAAGACGGGGAGCTCCTACAATGAGCAGTTCTTC. The encoded protein is CASSKTGSSYNEQFF.

This chain links TRBV5-1 with TRBJ2-3, with D perhaps TRBD2 (6 bases). The CDR3 has 17 amino acids. V was pared by 0 bases and J by 1 base, with 15 bases between. Germline V lookup: CDR1 SGHRS, CDR2 YFSETQ. CDR3 nucleotides: TGCGCCAGCAGCTTGGTACGGGGGTTGCGTGGCACAGATACGCAGTATTTT. Encoded protein: CASSLVRGLRGTDTQYF.

This sequence joins TRBV7-6 and TRBJ2-1; 12 positions agree with TRBD2. Germline V CDR1 and CDR2: SGHVS, FNYEAQ. The CDR3 length is 14 residues. V shed 4 bases, J shed 5 bases, and the junction held 0 bases outside the gene matches. Here the CDR3 reads CASSWTSGNNEQFF. The CDR3 region has the DNA TGTGCCAGCAGCTGGACTAGCGGGAACAATGAGCAGTTCTTC.

V gene TRBV19 combines with J gene TRBJ1-2, with 8 bases matching TRBD1. Germline CDR1 is LNHDA and CDR2 is SQIVND (reference sequence). The length of the CDR3 is 15 residues. Trimming cost V 5 bases and J 1 base; bases outside gene matches: 6. The CDR3 spells CASSDPTGGNYGYTF. The DNA of the CDR3 is TGTGCCAGTAGTGATCCCACAGGGGGTAACTATGGCTACACCTTC. The full variable domain, rest sourced from reference TRBV19 and TRBJ1-2, is DGGITQSPKYLFRKEGQNVTLSCEQNLNHDAMYWYRQDPGQGLRLIYYSQIVNDFQKGDIAEGYSVSREKKESFPLTVTSAQKNPTAFYLCASSDPTGGNYGYTFGSGTRLTVV.

Regarding this clone: Mismatch with germline at one junction end may stem from a read error. This sequence joins TRBV2 and TRBJ2-4; TRBD1 might be the D (5 bases). This CDR3 is 15 amino acids long. Germline V gene data show CDR1 as SNHLY and CDR2 as FYNNEI. CDR3: CASRQSQVAINIQYF. CDR3 nucleotide sequence: TGTGCCAGTAGGCAGTCACAGGTTGCCATAAACATTCAGTACTTC.